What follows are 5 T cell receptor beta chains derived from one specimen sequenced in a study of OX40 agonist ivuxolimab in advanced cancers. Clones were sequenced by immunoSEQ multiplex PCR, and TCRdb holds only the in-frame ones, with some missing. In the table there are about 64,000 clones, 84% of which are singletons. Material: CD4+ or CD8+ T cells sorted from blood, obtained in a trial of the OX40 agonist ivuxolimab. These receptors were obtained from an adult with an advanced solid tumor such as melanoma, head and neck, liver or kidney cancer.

DNA of the CDR3: TGCAGCGTTCAACCAGATACGCAGTATTTT. It encodes CSVQPDTQYF. This sequence joins TRBV29-1 and TRBJ2-3; no clear D. The V end was cut by 5 bases, the J end by 4 bases, with 4 bases between. The CDR3 has 10 residues. Germline V gene lookup returns CDR1 SQVTM and CDR2 ANQGSEA.

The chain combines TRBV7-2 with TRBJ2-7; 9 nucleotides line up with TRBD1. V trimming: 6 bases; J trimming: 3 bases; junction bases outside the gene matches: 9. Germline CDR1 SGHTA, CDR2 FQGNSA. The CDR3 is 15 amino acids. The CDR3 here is CASRSPKTGGYEQYF. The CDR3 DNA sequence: TGTGCCAGCAGATCGCCAAAGACAGGGGGCTACGAGCAGTACTTC.

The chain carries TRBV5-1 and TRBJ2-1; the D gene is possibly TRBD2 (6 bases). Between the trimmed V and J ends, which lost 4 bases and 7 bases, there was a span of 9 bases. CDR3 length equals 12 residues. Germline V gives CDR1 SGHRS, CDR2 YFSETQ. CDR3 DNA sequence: TGCGCCAGCAGCGACCTAGCGAATGAGCAGTTCTTC. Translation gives CASSDLANEQFF.

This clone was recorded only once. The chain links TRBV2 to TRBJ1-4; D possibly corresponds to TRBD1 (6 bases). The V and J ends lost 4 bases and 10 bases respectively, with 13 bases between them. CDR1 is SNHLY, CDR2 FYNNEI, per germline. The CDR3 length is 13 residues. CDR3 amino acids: CASSGTGNRKLFF. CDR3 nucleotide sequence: TGTGCCAGCAGTGGAACAGGGAACCGAAAACTGTTTTTT. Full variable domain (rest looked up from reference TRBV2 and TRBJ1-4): EPEVTQTPSHQVTQMGQEVILRCVPISNHLYFYWYRQILGQKVEFLVSFYNNEISEKSEIFDDQFSVERPDGSNFTLKIRSTKLEDSAMYFCASSGTGNRKLFFGSGTQLSVL.

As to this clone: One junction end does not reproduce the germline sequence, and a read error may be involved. Here the CDR3 reads CASSQNNTEAFF. Written as DNA, the CDR3 is TGCGCCAGCAGTCAAAATAACACCGAAGCTTTCTTT. This chain uses TRBV23-1 with TRBJ1-1; D is unclear. TRBV23-1 is designated an ORF whose function remains uncertain. This CDR3 is 12 amino acids long.